The 26 T cell receptor beta chains presented below share a single source sample, sequenced in a study of Graves' ophthalmopathy and Graves' hyperthyroidism. RNA served as the template for amplifying TCR beta CDR3 regions. Amplification began with first-round RT-PCR using HTBI primers, then second-round multiplex PCR was performed. TCRdb analysed the multiplex PCR reads with MiXCR anew, one entry per CDR3 protein. Among fewer than 400,000 distinct CDR3 sequences listed, about 16% were seen once. Sample: peripheral blood. The receptors shown here come from a woman aged 18 to 35 with Graves' ophthalmopathy.

The chain joins TRBV12-3 or TRBV12-4 to TRBJ1-6; D is ambiguous. The germline V and J ends were trimmed by 4 bases and 8 bases, with 12 bases remaining between them. This CDR3 is built from 14 residues. DNA for the CDR3: TGTGCCAGCAGTTCCGGGGTTCGGTATTCACCCCTCCACTTT. Residues: CASSSGVRYSPLHF.

This rearrangement joins TRBV24-1 to TRBJ2-5; D unclear. Looked up from germline, CDR1 is KGHDR and CDR2 is SFDVKD. This CDR3 spans 14 amino acids. Trimming removed 3 bases from V and 9 bases from J, with 16 bases in between. CDR3 sequence: CATSDTSSGSAQYF. In nucleotides, the CDR3 is TGTGCCACCAGTGATACCTCCTCCGGGTCGGCCCAGTACTTC.

This clonotype has a count of ten or more. The rearrangement links TRBV11-1 to TRBJ1-1, with D tentatively TRBD1 (6 bases). CDR1 and CDR2 from the germline V gene are SGHAT and FQDESV (reference sequence). V was clipped by 5 bases and J by 0 bases, with 13 bases between them. CDR3 length equals 15 residues. In nucleotides, the CDR3 is TGTGCCAGCAGCGGGCCCACAGGGATGAACACTGAAGCTTTCTTT. Amino acids: CASSGPTGMNTEAFF.

This clonotype was seen ten or more times. This chain connects TRBV27 to TRBJ2-7, with 8 bases identical to TRBD1. Germline V gives CDR1 MNHEY, CDR2 SMNVEV (reference sequence). The CDR3 has 15 residues. The J segment lost 3 bases and the V segment lost 3 bases, leaving 7 bases of the junction unmatched. The CDR3: CASSLMQGANYEQYF. For the CDR3, the DNA is TGTGCCAGCAGTTTGATGCAGGGGGCTAACTACGAGCAGTACTTC.

This rearrangement joins TRBV6-1 to TRBJ1-6; D call uncertain. V lost 7 bases, J lost 13 bases, and 20 bases lay in between. Germline loops: CDR1 MNHNS, CDR2 SASEGT. The CDR3 sequence is 14 residues long. The CDR3 nucleotides are TGTGCCAGCATGAGGTTTGGGCTACTTAGCCCCCTCCACTTT. It yields the protein CASMRFGLLSPLHF.

Ten or more counts support this clonotype. The chain carries TRBV30 and TRBJ1-1; D ambiguous. Trimming shortened V by 5 bases and J by 2 bases, and 12 bases separated the two germline ends. CDR3 length equals 13 residues. Germline V gives CDR1 GTSNPN, CDR2 SVGIG (reference sequence). CDR3 loop: CAWASRLNTEAFF. Here the CDR3 DNA reads TGTGCCTGGGCTTCTCGACTCAACACTGAAGCTTTCTTT.

This clonotype has a count of ten or more. The chain employs TRBV7-2 and TRBJ2-5, with TRBD2 matching 10 bases. The length of the CDR3 is 15 residues. The trim removed 4 bases at V and 5 bases at J, leaving 7 bases unmatched. CDR1 is SGHTA, CDR2 FQGNSA, per germline. The CDR3 here is CASSSSGGASETQYF. CDR3 nucleotides: TGTGCCAGCAGCTCCAGCGGGGGGGCCTCGGAGACCCAGTACTTC.

This clonotype has ten or more counts. The chain combines TRBV28 with TRBJ1-1; 12 positions agree with TRBD1. V was pared by 7 bases and J by 4 bases, with 4 bases of the junction left unmatched. The CDR3 is 14 residues long. CDR1 MDHEN and CDR2 SYDVKM come from the germline V gene. For the CDR3, the DNA is TGTGCCAGCATGGGACAGGGGGCTTTCACTGAAGCTTTCTTT. Residues: CASMGQGAFTEAFF. The complete variable domain, with remaining parts taken from reference TRBV28 and TRBJ1-1, reads DVKVTQSSRYLVKRTGEKVFLECVQDMDHENMFWYRQDPGLGLRLIYFSYDVKMKEKGDIPEGYSVSREKKERFSLILESASTNQTSMYLCASMGQGAFTEAFFGQGTRLTVV.

This clonotype appeared many times. J is TRBJ1-1 and V is TRBV28, with D unresolved. The V gene lost 7 bases and the J gene lost 0 bases, with 15 bases spanning the gap. There are 15 residues in the CDR3. Germline values: CDR1 MDHEN, CDR2 SYDVKM. In nucleotides, the CDR3 is TGTGCCAGCACCATGGTCCATTTAATGAACACTGAAGCTTTCTTT. This sequence encodes CASTMVHLMNTEAFF.

This clonotype was seen only once. The chain uses TRBV15 and TRBJ2-7, with D perhaps matching TRBD1 (5 bases). The CDR3 length is 13 residues. From germline, CDR1 is LNHNV and CDR2 YYDKDF (reference sequence). Trimming pared 8 bases from V and 2 bases from J, leaving 13 bases between. CDR3 amino acids: CATGKGQPYEQYF. In DNA form, the CDR3 reads TGTGCCACCGGGAAGGGGCAGCCCTACGAGCAGTACTTC.

The chain has TRBV12-3 or TRBV12-4 and TRBJ1-1, with 8 positions matching TRBD1. V lost 2 bases and J lost 0; bases outside the gene matches: 17. CDR3 length: 20 residues. DNA of the CDR3: TGTGCCAGCAGTTTAAGACCCGTATTACGGGACAGGATCATGAACACTGAAGCTTTCTTT. Translating gives CASSLRPVLRDRIMNTEAFF.

This clonotype was picked up many times. V and J are TRBV27 and TRBJ1-2, with D possibly TRBD1 on 5 matching bases. This CDR3 spans 12 amino acids. The germline gives CDR1 MNHEY, CDR2 SMNVEV (reference sequence). V lost 5 bases and J lost 8, with 12 bases in between. CDR3 sequence: CASSGQGLGYTF. The CDR3 nucleotides are TGTGCCAGCAGTGGGCAGGGCTTAGGCTACACCTTC.

This clonotype occurred many times. J is TRBJ2-5 and V is TRBV6-2 or TRBV6-3; 10 nucleotides align to TRBD2. Germline V gene data show CDR1 as MNHEY and CDR2 as SVGEGT. The ends lost 2 bases at V and 3 bases at J; junction bases unmatched: 18. The CDR3 is made up of 20 amino acids. This CDR3 reads CASSYGVWASGSLSKETQYF. The CDR3 DNA follows: TGTGCCAGCAGTTACGGGGTGTGGGCTAGCGGGAGTTTGAGTAAAGAGACCCAGTACTTC.

This clonotype was seen at least ten times. This sequence joins TRBV20-1 and TRBJ2-5, with 9 bases matching TRBD2. The trim removed 4 bases at V and 5 bases at J, leaving 11 bases unmatched. In germline, CDR1 is DFQATT, CDR2 SNEGSKA (reference sequence). This CDR3 spans 15 amino acids. Here the CDR3 DNA reads TGCAGTGCTACGGATAGCGGGAGTGCGGGGGAGACCCAGTACTTC. This encodes CSATDSGSAGETQYF.

At least ten counts were recorded for this clonotype. In DNA form, the CDR3 reads TGTGCCAGCTCAACACCGGGACAGGGCACCTACGAGCAGTACTTC. Translating gives CASSTPGQGTYEQYF. This chain links TRBV6-2 or TRBV6-3 with TRBJ2-7; 9 nucleotides agree with TRBD1. The CDR3 spans 15 residues. The V gene end was trimmed by 8 bases and the J gene end by 2 bases; junction bases not matched to a gene: 10. Germline loops: CDR1 MNHEY, CDR2 SVGEGT.

This clonotype has ten or more counts. The V call is TRBV6-5, the J call TRBJ1-2, with 7 bases aligning to TRBD1. The germline V gene encodes CDR1 MNHEY and CDR2 SVGAGI. V shed 4 bases and J 6 bases; nucleotides not matched to a gene: 11. CDR3 size: 15 residues. Here the CDR3 reads CASSSPGGRDNGYTF. The CDR3 DNA reads TGTGCCAGCAGTTCCCCAGGGGGGCGCGACAATGGCTACACCTTC.

The chain couples TRBV6-1 to TRBJ2-7; tentative D call: TRBD2 (5 bases). Germline loops: CDR1 MNHNS, CDR2 SASEGT. CDR3 length: 15 amino acids. The germline V and J ends were trimmed by 5 bases and 1 base, with 15 bases remaining between them. The CDR3: CASSPGPLASYEQYF. The CDR3 DNA reads as TGTGCCAGCAGTCCCGGGCCCCTAGCTTCCTACGAGCAGTACTTC.

This clonotype was counted at least ten times. The chain joins TRBV20-1 to TRBJ2-7; 11 bases line up with TRBD2. The germline V gene has CDR1 DFQATT and CDR2 SNEGSKA (reference sequence). The CDR3 has 15 amino acids. The trim removed 1 base at V and 3 bases at J, leaving 5 bases unmatched. The chain's CDR3 is CSARVLAGGGYEQYF. Here the CDR3 DNA reads TGCAGTGCTAGAGTTCTAGCGGGAGGAGGCTACGAGCAGTACTTC.

This clonotype was found many times. The rearrangement joins TRBV4-1 to TRBJ1-2; D might be TRBD1 (6 bases). The germline V gene encodes CDR1 MGHRA and CDR2 YSYEKL. The CDR3 runs to 13 residues. The V end was cut by 4 bases, the J end by 8 bases, with 14 bases between. CDR3 in DNA: TGCGCCAGCAGCCCCGGGGGCCAGTGGGGCTACACCTTC. It yields the protein CASSPGGQWGYTF.

In this sample, this clonotype turned up many times. This chain joins TRBV20-1 and TRBJ1-5; D may be TRBD1 (5 bases). The germline gives CDR1 DFQATT, CDR2 SNEGSKA (reference sequence). V shed 6 bases and J shed 13 bases, with 16 bases lying between them. CDR3 length: 11 amino acids. The CDR3 DNA sequence: TGCAGTGCCCCCTTTGCGGACAAGCAGCATTTT. Translation gives CSAPFADKQHF.

This clonotype was seen at least ten times. The CDR3 loop reads CASSYQGTGELFF. In DNA, the CDR3 is TGCGCCAGCAGCTATCAGGGCACCGGGGAGCTGTTTTTT. This chain connects TRBV5-1 to TRBJ2-2; a weak D match, TRBD1 (5 bases). The CDR3 totals 13 residues. Germline assignment: CDR1 SGHRS and CDR2 YFSETQ. Trimming took off 3 bases at V and 4 bases at J, with 7 bases between the two ends.

The sample holds many counts of this clonotype. The chain employs TRBV9 and TRBJ1-1, with no clear D. Trimming took off 0 bases at V and 9 bases at J, with 0 bases between the two ends. CDR1 SGDLS and CDR2 YYNGEE come from the germline V gene. This CDR3 is 9 amino acids long. As DNA, the CDR3 is TGTGCCAGCAGCGTAGAAGCTTTCTTT. Its protein is CASSVEAFF.

The sample holds many counts of this clonotype. J is TRBJ2-7 and V is TRBV28, with TRBD2 identical over 8 bases. The CDR3 has 16 amino acids. Germline V CDR1 and CDR2: MDHEN, SYDVKM. V lost 5 bases, J lost 3 bases, and 12 bases stayed unmatched. CDR3 sequence (DNA): TGTGCCAGCAGTCCGACTTCCGGGACTAGGGGCTACGAGCAGTACTTC. Protein sequence: CASSPTSGTRGYEQYF. The whole variable domain, remainder taken from reference TRBV28 and TRBJ2-7, is DVKVTQSSRYLVKRTGEKVFLECVQDMDHENMFWYRQDPGLGLRLIYFSYDVKMKEKGDIPEGYSVSREKKERFSLILESASTNQTSMYLCASSPTSGTRGYEQYFGPGTRLTVT.

This clonotype was seen ten or more times. V and J are TRBV13 and TRBJ2-7; a weak D match, TRBD2 (5 bases). The CDR3 length is 15 residues. Germline V gene lookup returns CDR1 PRHDT and CDR2 FYEKMQ (reference sequence). Trimming shortened V by 5 bases and J by 7 bases, and 21 bases separated the two germline ends. The CDR3 sequence: CASSAARGNPGEQYF. CDR3 nucleotide sequence: TGTGCCAGCAGCGCGGCCCGAGGGAACCCGGGAGAGCAGTACTTC.

This clonotype was counted ten times or more. It may be a read error: a sequence one base away is much more abundant. The V call is TRBV6-4, the J call TRBJ1-5, with 7 nucleotides matching TRBD1. The germline gives CDR1 MRHNA, CDR2 SNTAGT. The ends lost 2 bases at V and 4 bases at J; junction bases unmatched: 14. This CDR3 is built from 18 residues. CDR3 sequence reads: CASSDLLSDRAKNQPQHF. The CDR3 DNA is TGTGCCAGCAGTGACCTCCTTTCCGACAGGGCGAAAAATCAGCCCCAGCATTTT.

This clonotype was picked up many times. The V gene is TRBV28, the J gene TRBJ2-7; TRBD1 is a possible D gene (5 bases). Looked up from germline, CDR1 is MDHEN and CDR2 is SYDVKM. The CDR3 extends over 12 amino acids. The germline V and J ends were trimmed by 6 bases and 4 bases, with 10 bases remaining between them. This chain's CDR3 is CASRPTVYEQYF. Written as DNA, the CDR3 is TGTGCCAGCAGGCCGACAGTTTACGAGCAGTACTTC.